Sequencing of this T cell receptor (beta chain) was carried out in a study of T cell responses to AZD1222 COVID-19 vaccine. Study outcomes and limitations: Females made up more of the donors, who were largely white British, and clonal diversity may have come out too low. At baseline, seropositivity was found in only 6 or 7 AZD1222 recipients.

The method was immunoSEQ multiplex PCR; TCRdb's version includes in-frame clones alone and lacks a portion of them. The top ten clones hold approximately 2% of a sample with around 130,000 clones, 91% of them seen once. The ends lost 5 bases at V and 3 bases at J; junction bases unmatched: 6. The germline V gene has CDR1 SGHNT and CDR2 YENEEA. This CDR3 has 16 residues. In regard to this clone: Its target is unknown.

The chain has TRBV11-3 and TRBJ2-1; 11 nucleotides agree with TRBD1. The source of this sequence is an adult who received the AZD1222 COVID-19 vaccine. The sequences come from peripheral blood, collected 28 days after the second AZD1222 dose. The DNA of the CDR3 is TGTGCCAGCAGCACCTCAGGGACAGGGGGCTACAATGAGCAGTTCTTC. This sequence encodes CASSTSGTGGYNEQFF.